Listed here are 23 T cell receptor beta chains from one sample, sequenced in a study of blood T cell repertoires in COVID-19. The assay was immunoSEQ multiplex PCR, and TCRdb's table has in-frame clones only and misses some. The data contain under 300,000 clones, around 90% of them singletons. Sequenced input: PBMCs or T cells enriched from blood (not recorded which). The receptors stem from a woman aged 60-75 years in a cohort exposed to, infected with or recovered from COVID-19 (not recorded which).

This chain's CDR3 is CAISFSGSTYEQYF. In nucleotides, the CDR3 is TGTGCCATTTCCTTTAGCGGGAGTACCTACGAGCAGTACTTC. The rearrangement uses TRBV28 and TRBJ2-7, with TRBD2 identical over 9 bases. V shed 10 bases and J 2 bases; nucleotides not matched to a gene: 9. CDR1 MDHEN and CDR2 SYDVKM come from the germline V gene. The CDR3 is 14 amino acids. The variable domain in full, completed from reference TRBV28 and TRBJ2-7, reads DVKVTQSSRYLVKRTGEKVFLECVQDMDHENMFWYRQDPGLGLRLIYFSYDVKMKEKGDIPEGYSVSREKKERFSLILESASTNQTSMYLCAISFSGSTYEQYFGPGTRLTVT.

The rearrangement uses TRBV28 and TRBJ2-7; no definite D call. CDR3 size: 12 residues. Germline CDR1 reads MDHEN; CDR2 reads SYDVKM. The germline V and J ends were trimmed by 7 bases and 4 bases, with 11 bases remaining between them. Written as DNA, the CDR3 is TGTGCCAGCACTTCCCCCCGGTACGAGCAGTACTTC. This gives the protein CASTSPRYEQYF.

The rearrangement uses TRBV5-1 and TRBJ1-5; D uncertain. The germline CDR1 and CDR2 sequences are SGHRS and YFSETQ. The CDR3 spans 14 residues. V was cut by 0 bases and J by 5 bases, with 9 bases left in between. The CDR3 is CASSLERLDQPQHF. Here the CDR3 DNA reads TGCGCCAGCAGCTTGGAACGGTTAGATCAGCCCCAGCATTTT.

The chain couples TRBV2 to TRBJ1-4, with D possibly being TRBD1 (6 bases). The CDR3 consists of 15 residues. The V end was cut by 6 bases, the J end by 3 bases, with 14 bases between. In germline, CDR1 is SNHLY, CDR2 FYNNEI. CDR3 bases: TGTGCCAGCAGGGGCCAGGGGCTCGCTAATGAAAAACTGTTTTTT. Translated, it gives CASRGQGLANEKLFF.

This clone was found a few times. The J gene is TRBJ2-7, the V gene TRBV6-2 or TRBV6-3; the D is unclear. V lost 7 bases and J lost 3, with 19 bases in between. The germline gives CDR1 MNHEY, CDR2 SVGEGT. This CDR3 contains 15 residues. The CDR3 here is CASTPRPGEIYEQYF. CDR3 DNA sequence: TGTGCCAGCACCCCCCGACCCGGAGAGATCTACGAGCAGTACTTC.

This clone was counted once. This chain links TRBV4-2 with TRBJ1-1; no clear D. The CDR3 covers 11 residues. V lost 4 bases, J lost 9 bases, and 9 bases lay in between. Germline loops: CDR1 LGHNA, CDR2 YNFKEQ. CDR3: CASSLGLQAFF. The CDR3 DNA follows: TGTGCCAGCAGCCTGGGCCTTCAAGCTTTCTTT.

J is TRBJ2-7 and V is TRBV6-6, with D hard to call. In germline, CDR1 is MNHNY, CDR2 SVGAGI (reference sequence). Trimming cost V 5 bases and J 0 bases, with 14 bases left between them. This CDR3 has 15 amino acids. The CDR3 DNA sequence: TGTGCCAGCAGTCGTCCTCGAGATACCTCCTACGAGCAGTACTTC. Translation gives CASSRPRDTSYEQYF.

The rearrangement joins TRBV7-9 to TRBJ2-5; 16 nucleotides align to TRBD2. Losses at the gene ends were 4 bases for V and 1 base for J; bases not matched to a gene: 6. The CDR3 loop spans 18 amino acids. In germline, CDR1 is SEHNR, CDR2 FQNEAQ (reference sequence). CDR3 loop: CASSSPGLAGGSQETQYF. In DNA form, the CDR3 reads TGTGCCAGCAGCTCCCCGGGACTAGCGGGAGGGTCCCAAGAGACCCAGTACTTC.

The chain is built from TRBV18 and TRBJ2-3; no definite D call. V was shortened by 6 bases and J by 6 bases, with 10 bases between the two germline ends. The CDR3 is 12 amino acids. Germline lookup yields CDR1 KGHSH and CDR2 LQKENI. The CDR3 here is CASSQILDTQYF. The CDR3 nucleotides are TGTGCCAGCTCCCAAATTTTGGATACGCAGTATTTT.

The rearrangement joins TRBV18 to TRBJ1-5; 8 nucleotides align to TRBD1. V was pared by 4 bases and J by 2 bases, with 10 bases of the junction left unmatched. CDR3 size: 17 residues. Germline V gene sequence: CDR1 KGHSH, CDR2 LQKENI. The CDR3 sequence is CASSHNRGGEGNQPQHF. DNA of the CDR3: TGTGCCAGCTCACACAACAGGGGGGGTGAGGGCAATCAGCCCCAGCATTTT.

V usage is TRBV29-1 and J usage is TRBJ2-5; 8 bases match TRBD2. The CDR3 consists of 12 residues. In germline, CDR1 is SQVTM, CDR2 ANQGSEA. The CDR3 sequence is CSTGGGGQTQYF. The CDR3 bases are TGCAGTACCGGGGGGGGCGGGCAGACCCAGTACTTC.

V gene TRBV3-1 (or the pseudogene TRBV3-2) combines with J gene TRBJ2-1; TRBD2 aligns across 15 bases. Germline V CDR1 and CDR2: LGHDT, YNNKEL (reference sequence). CDR3 length: 17 residues. J was trimmed by 4 bases and V by 5 bases; bases with no gene match: 6. The CDR3 region has the DNA TGTGCCAGCAGCTCCGGGACTAGCGGGAGGCAGTACAATGAGCAGTTCTTC. This codes for CASSSGTSGRQYNEQFF.

The chain combines TRBV10-2 with TRBJ2-1; 7 bases agree with TRBD2. The CDR3 totals 12 residues. Germline V gene data show CDR1 as WSHSY and CDR2 as SAAADI. V lost 7 bases to trimming and J lost 7 bases; unmatched junction nucleotides: 4. The CDR3 loop is CASTSGNNEQFF. For the CDR3, the DNA is TGCGCCAGCACTAGCGGAAATAATGAGCAGTTCTTC.

The V and J genes are TRBV3-1 (or the pseudogene TRBV3-2) and TRBJ2-7, with TRBD1 matching 8 bases. The CDR3 covers 15 residues. The germline gives CDR1 LGHDT, CDR2 YNNKEL (reference sequence). The ends lost 1 base at V and 2 bases at J; junction bases unmatched: 4. The CDR3 DNA reads TGTGCCAGCAGCCAAGCCGGGACAGGAGCCTACGAGCAGTACTTC. It codes for CASSQAGTGAYEQYF.

The V call is TRBV6-6, the J call TRBJ2-7; 11 bases are a match to TRBD1. In germline, CDR1 is MNHNY, CDR2 SVGAGI (reference sequence). CDR3 length: 17 amino acids. Trimming removed 5 bases from V and 5 bases from J; junction bases left unmatched: 14. The CDR3 DNA is TGTGCCAGCAGTCCCCAATTGACGGGACAGGGGGTCCACGAGCAGTACTTC. The encoded protein is CASSPQLTGQGVHEQYF.

There are a few counts of this clone. The chain is built from TRBV6-5 and TRBJ1-1; D is uncertain. Trimming left V 4 bases short and J 1 base short, with 4 bases between. Germline CDR1 and CDR2: MNHEY and SVGAGI. CDR3 length: 12 residues. This chain's CDR3 is CASSSRNTEAFF. CDR3 DNA sequence: TGTGCCAGCAGTTCGAGGAACACTGAAGCTTTCTTT.

The chain joins TRBV30 to TRBJ2-7; TRBD2 is a possible D gene (5 bases). Deletions cut 4 bases from V and 3 bases from J, with 7 bases between. Germline values: CDR1 GTSNPN, CDR2 SVGIG (reference sequence). The CDR3 spans 11 residues. CDR3 region: CAWNRDYEQYF. CDR3 DNA: TGTGCCTGGAACCGGGACTACGAGCAGTACTTC. Using reference TRBV30 and TRBJ2-7 for the parts outside the CDR3, the full variable domain is SQTIHQWPATLVQPVGSPLSLECTVEGTSNPNLYWYRQAAGRGLQLLFYSVGIGQISSEVPQNLSASRPQDRQFILSSKKLLLSDSGFYLCAWNRDYEQYFGPGTRLTVT.

This chain joins TRBV6-1 and TRBJ2-3; 14 positions agree with TRBD2. In germline, CDR1 is MNHNS, CDR2 SASEGT. The V segment lost 3 bases and the J segment 7 bases; nucleotides outside the gene matches: 3. The CDR3 has 15 amino acids. The CDR3 spells CASSEGLAGVYTQYF. For the CDR3, the DNA is TGTGCCAGCAGTGAGGGACTAGCGGGAGTGTATACGCAGTATTTT.

V gene TRBV5-6 combines with J gene TRBJ2-1; the D gene is possibly TRBD2 (5 bases). The CDR3 is made up of 13 amino acids. Germline assignment: CDR1 SGHDT and CDR2 YYEEEE. The ends were cut back, 3 bases at V and 1 base at J, with 5 bases in the middle. In nucleotides, the CDR3 is TGTGCCAGCAGCTCGGGATCCTACAATGAGCAGTTCTTC. Protein product: CASSSGSYNEQFF.

CDR3 residues: CASSAGTGLYEQYF. In DNA, the CDR3 is TGTGCCAGTAGTGCCGGGACAGGGCTTTACGAGCAGTACTTC. The V call is TRBV19, the J call TRBJ2-7; 9 bases align to TRBD1. The CDR3 consists of 14 residues. CDR1 and CDR2 from the germline V gene are LNHDA and SQIVND (reference sequence). Trimming at V came to 5 bases and at J to 4 bases, leaving 6 bases not matched to a gene.

V and J are TRBV5-1 and TRBJ1-2; D uncertain. This CDR3 spans 13 amino acids. Germline V gives CDR1 SGHRS, CDR2 YFSETQ. V lost 0 bases, J lost 2 bases, and 5 bases lay in between. CDR3 DNA sequence: TGCGCCAGCAGCTTGGGGGCAAACTATGGCTACACCTTC. Its protein product is CASSLGANYGYTF. The variable domain in full, completed from reference TRBV5-1 and TRBJ1-2, reads KAGVTQTPRYLIKTRGQQVTLSCSPISGHRSVSWYQQTPGQGLQFLFEYFSETQRNKGNFPGRFSGRQFSNSRSEMNVSTLELGDSALYLCASSLGANYGYTFGSGTRLTVV.

CDR3 amino acids: CASSLTYERTDTQYF. Here the CDR3 DNA reads TGTGCCAGCAGCTTGACATACGAACGCACAGATACGCAGTATTTT. The chain carries TRBV7-3 and TRBJ2-3; no clear D gene. CDR1 is SGHTA, CDR2 FQGTGA, per germline. The CDR3 is made up of 15 amino acids. V was clipped by 3 bases and J by 1 base, with 11 bases between them.

CDR3 sequence reads: CASSFPRDSRYEQYF. CDR3 in DNA: TGTGCCAGCAGTTTTCCCCGGGACAGCCGGTACGAGCAGTACTTC. The chain carries TRBV28 and TRBJ2-7; 7 nucleotides line up with TRBD1. The V gene's germline CDR1 is MDHEN and CDR2 SYDVKM. The trim removed 3 bases at V and 4 bases at J, leaving 9 bases unmatched. This CDR3 has 15 residues.